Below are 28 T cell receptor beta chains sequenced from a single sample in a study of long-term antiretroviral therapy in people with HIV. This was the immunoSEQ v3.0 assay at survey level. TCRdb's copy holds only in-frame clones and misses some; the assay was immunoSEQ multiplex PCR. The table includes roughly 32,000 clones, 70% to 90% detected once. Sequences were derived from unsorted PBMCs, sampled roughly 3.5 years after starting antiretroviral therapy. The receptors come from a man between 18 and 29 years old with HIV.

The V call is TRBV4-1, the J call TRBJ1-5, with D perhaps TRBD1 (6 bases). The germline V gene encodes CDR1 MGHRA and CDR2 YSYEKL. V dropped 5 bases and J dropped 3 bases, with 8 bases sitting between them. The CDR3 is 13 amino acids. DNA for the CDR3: TGCGCCAGCAGCGACAGGACCAATCAGCCCCAGCATTTT. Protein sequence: CASSDRTNQPQHF.

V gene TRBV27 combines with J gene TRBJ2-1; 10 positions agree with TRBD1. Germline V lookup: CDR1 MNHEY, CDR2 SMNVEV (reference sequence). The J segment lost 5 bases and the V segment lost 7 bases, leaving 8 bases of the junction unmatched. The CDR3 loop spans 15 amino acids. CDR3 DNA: TGTGCCAGCAACTTTGACAGGGGGCCCCACAATGAGCAGTTCTTC. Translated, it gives CASNFDRGPHNEQFF.

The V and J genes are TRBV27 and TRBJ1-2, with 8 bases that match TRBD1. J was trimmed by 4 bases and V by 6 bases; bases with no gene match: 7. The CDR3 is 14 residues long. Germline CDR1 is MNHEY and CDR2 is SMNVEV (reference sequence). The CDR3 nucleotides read TGTGCCAGCAGCCCCCAGGGGGCGGGCTATGGCTACACCTTC. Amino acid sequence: CASSPQGAGYGYTF.

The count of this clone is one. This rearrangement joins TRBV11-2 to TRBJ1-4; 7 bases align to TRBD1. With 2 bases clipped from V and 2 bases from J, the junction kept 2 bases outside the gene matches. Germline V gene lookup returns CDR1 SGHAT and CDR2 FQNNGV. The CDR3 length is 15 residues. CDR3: CASSLMGQTNEKLFF. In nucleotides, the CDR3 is TGTGCCAGCAGCTTAATGGGACAGACTAATGAAAAACTGTTTTTT.

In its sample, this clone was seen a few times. The CDR3 here is CASSPSQGTSATEAFF. In DNA, the CDR3 is TGTGCCAGCAGTCCCTCCCAAGGGACTTCTGCGACTGAAGCTTTCTTT. V usage is TRBV27 and J usage is TRBJ1-1; D perhaps matches TRBD1 (5 bases). The germline V and J ends were trimmed by 5 bases and 5 bases, with 21 bases remaining between them. CDR3 size: 16 residues. Looked up from germline, CDR1 is MNHEY and CDR2 is SMNVEV (reference sequence).

The CDR3 protein is CASSLGTGLNQPQHF. CDR3 nucleotide sequence: TGTGCCAGCAGTTTAGGGACAGGTCTCAATCAGCCCCAGCATTTT. The chain employs TRBV28 and TRBJ1-5, with TRBD1 matching over 8 bases. Germline loops: CDR1 MDHEN, CDR2 SYDVKM. Unmatched junction bases numbered 3, after V lost 2 bases and J lost 3 bases. The CDR3 covers 15 residues.

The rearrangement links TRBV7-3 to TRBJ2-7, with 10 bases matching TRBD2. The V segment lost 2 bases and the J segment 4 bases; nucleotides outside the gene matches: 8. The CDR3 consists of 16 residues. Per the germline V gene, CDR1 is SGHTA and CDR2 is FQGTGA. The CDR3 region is CASSLYPAGGAYEQYF. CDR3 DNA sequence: TGTGCCAGCAGCTTATACCCAGCGGGAGGGGCATACGAGCAGTACTTC.

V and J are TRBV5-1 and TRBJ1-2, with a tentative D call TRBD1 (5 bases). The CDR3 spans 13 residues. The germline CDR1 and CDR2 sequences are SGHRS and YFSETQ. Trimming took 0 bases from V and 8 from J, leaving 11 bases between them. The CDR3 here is CASSLAGREGYTF. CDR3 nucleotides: TGCGCCAGCAGCTTGGCAGGGCGGGAAGGCTACACCTTC. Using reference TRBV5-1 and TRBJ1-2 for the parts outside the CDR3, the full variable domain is KAGVTQTPRYLIKTRGQQVTLSCSPISGHRSVSWYQQTPGQGLQFLFEYFSETQRNKGNFPGRFSGRQFSNSRSEMNVSTLELGDSALYLCASSLAGREGYTFGSGTRLTVV.

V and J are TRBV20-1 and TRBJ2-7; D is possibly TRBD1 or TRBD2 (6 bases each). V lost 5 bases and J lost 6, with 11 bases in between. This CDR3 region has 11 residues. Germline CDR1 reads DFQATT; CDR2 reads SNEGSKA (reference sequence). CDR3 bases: TGCAGTGCTTTAGGGGGGCTCGAGCAGTACTTC. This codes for CSALGGLEQYF.

The chain's CDR3 is CASSQDGLAETYNEQFF. CDR3 nucleotides: TGTGCCAGCAGCCAAGACGGCCTAGCGGAGACATACAATGAGCAGTTCTTC. V gene TRBV14 combines with J gene TRBJ2-1, with TRBD2 matching over 7 bases. The CDR3 spans 17 residues. Germline CDR1 is SGHDN and CDR2 is FVKESK. Trimming removed 0 bases from V and 4 bases from J; junction bases left unmatched: 9.

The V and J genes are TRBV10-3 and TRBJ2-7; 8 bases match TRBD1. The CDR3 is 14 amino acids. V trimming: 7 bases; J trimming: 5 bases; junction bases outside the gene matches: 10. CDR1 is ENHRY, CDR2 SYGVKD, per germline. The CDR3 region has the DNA TGTGCCATCACCATGGGACAGGCGATCCACGAGCAGTACTTC. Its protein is CAITMGQAIHEQYF.

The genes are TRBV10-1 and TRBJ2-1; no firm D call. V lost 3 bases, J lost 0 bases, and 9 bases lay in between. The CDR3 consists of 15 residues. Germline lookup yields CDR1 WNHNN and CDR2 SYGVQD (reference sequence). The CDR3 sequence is CASSDGYNSYNEQFF. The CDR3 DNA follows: TGCGCCAGCAGTGACGGCTACAACTCCTACAATGAGCAGTTCTTC.

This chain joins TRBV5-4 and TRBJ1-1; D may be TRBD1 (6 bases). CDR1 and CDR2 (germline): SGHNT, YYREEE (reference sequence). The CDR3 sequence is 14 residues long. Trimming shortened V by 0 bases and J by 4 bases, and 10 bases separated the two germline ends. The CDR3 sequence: CASSLEQGATEAFF. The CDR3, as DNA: TGTGCCAGCAGCTTGGAACAGGGTGCCACTGAAGCTTTCTTT.

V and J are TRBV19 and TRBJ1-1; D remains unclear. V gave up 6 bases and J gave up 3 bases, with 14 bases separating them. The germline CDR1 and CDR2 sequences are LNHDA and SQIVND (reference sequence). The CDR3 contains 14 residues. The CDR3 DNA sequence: TGTGCCAGTAGCCTCAGCCCCGGGGACACTGAAGCTTTCTTT. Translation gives CASSLSPGDTEAFF.

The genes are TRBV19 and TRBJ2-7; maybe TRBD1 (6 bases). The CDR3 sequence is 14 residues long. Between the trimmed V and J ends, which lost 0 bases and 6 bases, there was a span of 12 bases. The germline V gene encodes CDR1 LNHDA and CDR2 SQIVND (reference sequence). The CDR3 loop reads CASSIDLRGREQYF. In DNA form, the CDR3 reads TGTGCCAGTAGTATAGATCTCAGGGGTCGCGAGCAGTACTTC.

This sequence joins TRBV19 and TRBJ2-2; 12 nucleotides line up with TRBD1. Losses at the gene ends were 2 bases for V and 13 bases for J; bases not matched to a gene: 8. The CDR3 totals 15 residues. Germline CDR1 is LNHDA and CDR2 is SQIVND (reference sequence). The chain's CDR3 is CASSITGTGGDGLFF. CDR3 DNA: TGTGCCAGTAGTATAACAGGGACAGGGGGCGACGGGCTGTTTTTT.

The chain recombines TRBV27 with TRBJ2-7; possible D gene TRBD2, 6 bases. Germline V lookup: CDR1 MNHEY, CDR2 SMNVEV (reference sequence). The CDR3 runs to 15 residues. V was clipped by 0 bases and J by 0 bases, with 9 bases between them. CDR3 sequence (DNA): TGTGCCAGCAGTTTATCGACGGGACTCTCCTACGAGCAGTACTTC. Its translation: CASSLSTGLSYEQYF.

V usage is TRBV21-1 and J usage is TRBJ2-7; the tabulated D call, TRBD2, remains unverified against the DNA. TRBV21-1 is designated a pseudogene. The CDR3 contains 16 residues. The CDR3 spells CASSREWTSGRYEQYF. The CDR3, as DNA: TGTGCCAGCAGCAGAGAATGGACTAGCGGGAGATACGAGCAGTACTTC.

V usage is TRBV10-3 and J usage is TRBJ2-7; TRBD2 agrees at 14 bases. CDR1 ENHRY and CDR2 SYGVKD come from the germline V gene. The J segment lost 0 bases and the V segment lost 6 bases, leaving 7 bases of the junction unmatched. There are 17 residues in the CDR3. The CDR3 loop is CAISLGLAGGSSYEQYF. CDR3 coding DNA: TGTGCCATCAGCCTCGGACTAGCGGGAGGAAGCTCCTACGAGCAGTACTTC.

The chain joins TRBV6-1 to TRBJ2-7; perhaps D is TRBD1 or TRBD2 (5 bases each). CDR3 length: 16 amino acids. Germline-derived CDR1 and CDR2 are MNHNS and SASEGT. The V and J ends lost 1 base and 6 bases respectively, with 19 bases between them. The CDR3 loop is CASSEEDTGDGGEQYF. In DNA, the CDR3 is TGTGCCAGCAGTGAAGAGGATACAGGTGATGGGGGCGAGCAGTACTTC.

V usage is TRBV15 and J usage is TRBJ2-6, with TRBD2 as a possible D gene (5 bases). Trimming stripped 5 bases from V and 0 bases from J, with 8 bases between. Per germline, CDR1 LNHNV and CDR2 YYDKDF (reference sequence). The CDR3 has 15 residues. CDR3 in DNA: TGTGCCACCAGCCTCGAGGGCTCTGGGGCCAACGTCCTGACTTTC. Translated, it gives CATSLEGSGANVLTF.

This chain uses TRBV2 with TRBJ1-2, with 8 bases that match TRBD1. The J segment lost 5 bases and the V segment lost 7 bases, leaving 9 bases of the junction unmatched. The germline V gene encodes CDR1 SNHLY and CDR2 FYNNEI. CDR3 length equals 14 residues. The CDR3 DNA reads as TGTGCCAGCACCCCACGACAGGGGATTTATGGCTACACCTTC. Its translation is CASTPRQGIYGYTF.

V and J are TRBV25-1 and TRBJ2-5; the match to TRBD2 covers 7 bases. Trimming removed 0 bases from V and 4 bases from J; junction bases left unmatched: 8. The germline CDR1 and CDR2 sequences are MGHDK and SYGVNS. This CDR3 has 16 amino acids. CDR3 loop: CASSEYLFGGGETQYF. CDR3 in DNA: TGTGCCAGCAGTGAATATTTATTTGGCGGGGGAGAGACCCAGTACTTC. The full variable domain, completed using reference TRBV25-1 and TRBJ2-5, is EADIYQTPRYLVIGTGKKITLECSQTMGHDKMYWYQQDPGMELHLIHYSYGVNSTEKGDLSSESTVSRIRTEHFPLTLESARPSHTSQYLCASSEYLFGGGETQYFGPGTRLLVL.

DNA for the CDR3: TGTGCCAGCAGTTTAGCGGGAGATTACAATGAGCAGTTCTTC. Translation: CASSLAGDYNEQFF. This chain links TRBV25-1 with TRBJ2-1; 9 positions agree with TRBD2. With 5 bases clipped from V and 4 bases from J, the junction kept 3 bases outside the gene matches. Germline CDR1 reads MGHDK; CDR2 reads SYGVNS. The CDR3 spans 14 residues.

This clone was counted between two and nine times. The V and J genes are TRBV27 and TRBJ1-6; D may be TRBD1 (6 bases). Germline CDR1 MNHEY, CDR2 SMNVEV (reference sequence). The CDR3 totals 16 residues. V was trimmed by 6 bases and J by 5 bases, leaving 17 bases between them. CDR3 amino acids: CASSLTRGSDNSPLHF. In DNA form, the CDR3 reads TGTGCCAGCAGCTTGACCAGGGGATCGGATAATTCACCCCTCCACTTT.

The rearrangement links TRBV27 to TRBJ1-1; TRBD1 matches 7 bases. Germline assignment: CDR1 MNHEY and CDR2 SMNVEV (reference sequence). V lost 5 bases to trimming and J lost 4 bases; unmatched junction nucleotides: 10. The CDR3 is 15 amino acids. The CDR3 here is CASSDAGTDGTEAFF. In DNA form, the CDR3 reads TGTGCCAGCAGTGACGCCGGGACAGATGGCACTGAAGCTTTCTTT.

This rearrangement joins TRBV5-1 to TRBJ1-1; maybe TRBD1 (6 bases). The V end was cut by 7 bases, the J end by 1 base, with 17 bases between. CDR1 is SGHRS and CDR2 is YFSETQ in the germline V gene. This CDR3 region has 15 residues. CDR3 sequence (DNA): TGCGCCAGCTTCCTCTGGGGGGGCTCGAACACTGAAGCTTTCTTT. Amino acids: CASFLWGGSNTEAFF.

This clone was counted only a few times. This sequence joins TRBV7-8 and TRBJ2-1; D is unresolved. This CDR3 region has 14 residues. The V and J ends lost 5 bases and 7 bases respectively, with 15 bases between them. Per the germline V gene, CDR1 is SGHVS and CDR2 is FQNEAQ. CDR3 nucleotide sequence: TGTGCCAGCAGCCCCTGGGTTGACTCAAATGAGCAGTTCTTC. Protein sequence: CASSPWVDSNEQFF.